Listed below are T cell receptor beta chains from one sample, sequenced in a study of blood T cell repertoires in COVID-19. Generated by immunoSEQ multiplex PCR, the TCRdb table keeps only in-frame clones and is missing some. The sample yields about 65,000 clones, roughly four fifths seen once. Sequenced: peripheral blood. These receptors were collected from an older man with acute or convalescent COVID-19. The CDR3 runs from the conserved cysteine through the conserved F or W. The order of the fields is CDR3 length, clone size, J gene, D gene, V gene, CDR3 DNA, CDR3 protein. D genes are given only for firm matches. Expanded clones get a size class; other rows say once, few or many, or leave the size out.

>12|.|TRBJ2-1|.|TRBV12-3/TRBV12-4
TGTGCCAGCAGGGCCGCGGGCGGTGAGCAGTTCTTC
CASRAAGGEQFF
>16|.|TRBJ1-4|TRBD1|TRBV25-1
TGTGCCAGCAGTAAGCTTGGAGGGACAGGGGAAGAAAAACTGTTTTTT
CASSKLGGTGEEKLFF
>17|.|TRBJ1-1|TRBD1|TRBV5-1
TGCGCCAGCAGCTCGCCCACAGGGGGGCTCATGAACACTGAAGCTTTCTTT
CASSSPTGGLMNTEAFF
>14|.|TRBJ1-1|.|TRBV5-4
TGTGCCAGCAGCTCCAGGCTGCAGAACACTGAAGCTTTCTTT
CASSSRLQNTEAFF
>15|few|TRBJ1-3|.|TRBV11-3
TGTGCCAGCAGCTTATTTTCAGGGGATGGAAACACCATATATTTT
CASSLFSGDGNTIYF
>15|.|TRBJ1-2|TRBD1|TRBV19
TGTGCCAGTAGTATAGTAGAGACAGGGGGATCCGGCTACACCTTC
CASSIVETGGSGYTF
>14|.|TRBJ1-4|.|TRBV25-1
TGTGCCAGCAGAAGGGGGGGAGCTAATGAAAAACTGTTTTTT
CASRRGGANEKLFF
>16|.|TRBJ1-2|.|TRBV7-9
TGTGCCAGCAGCTTCCCCCTTACAGGGCGCGACGATGGCTACACCTTC
CASSFPLTGRDDGYTF
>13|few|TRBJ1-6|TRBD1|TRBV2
TGTGCCAGCAGTGAGACAGGGACGACACCCCTCCACTTT
CASSETGTTPLHF
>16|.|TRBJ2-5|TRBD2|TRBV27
TGTGCCAGCAGTTCCACATCTAGCGGGGTTTGGGAGACCCAGTACTTC
CASSSTSSGVWETQYF
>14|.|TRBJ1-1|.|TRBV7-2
TGTGCCAGCTCACGGGGAGGATTGAACACTGAAGCTTTCTTT
CASSRGGLNTEAFF
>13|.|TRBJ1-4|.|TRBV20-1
TGCAGTGCGAGTGCGGGTCTTAATGAAAAACTGTTTTTT
CSASAGLNEKLFF
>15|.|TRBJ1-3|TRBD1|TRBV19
TGTGCCAGTTCATCGACAGGGTTCTCTGGAAACACCATATATTTT
CASSSTGFSGNTIYF
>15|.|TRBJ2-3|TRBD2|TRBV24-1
TGTGCCACCAGACTAGCGGGGGCCTTCACAGATACGCAGTATTTT
CATRLAGAFTDTQYF
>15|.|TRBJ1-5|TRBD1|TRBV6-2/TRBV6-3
TGTGCCAGCAGTTACTCTGGGACAGGGGTCCAGCCCCAGCATTTT
CASSYSGTGVQPQHF
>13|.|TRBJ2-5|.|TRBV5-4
TGTGCCAGCAGCTCGACTGTGGTGGAGACCCAGTACTTC
CASSSTVVETQYF
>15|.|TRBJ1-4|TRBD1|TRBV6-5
TGTGCCAGCAGTTCCAACCGGGACAGGGCTGAAAAACTGTTTTTT
CASSSNRDRAEKLFF
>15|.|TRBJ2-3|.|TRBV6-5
TGTGCCAGCTGCCCCGACTGGGGGGGCACAGATACGCAGTATTTT
CASCPDWGGTDTQYF
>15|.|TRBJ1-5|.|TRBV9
TGTGCCAGCAGCGTAGCTGCCGGGCAGGGTCAGCCCCAGCATTTT
CASSVAAGQGQPQHF
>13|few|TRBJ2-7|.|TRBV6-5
TGTGCCAGCAGTCGCCTGGGGGGCTACGAGCAGTACTTC
CASSRLGGYEQYF
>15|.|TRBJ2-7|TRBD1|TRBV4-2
TGTGCCAGCAGCGTCCGGGACAGGGGATACTACGAGCAGTACTTC
CASSVRDRGYYEQYF
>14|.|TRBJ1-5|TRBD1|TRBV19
TGTGCCAGTACAACAGGGGGCGAGGGTCAGCCCCAGCATTTT
CASTTGGEGQPQHF
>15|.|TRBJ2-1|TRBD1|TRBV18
TGTGCCAGCTCACCACCAAGACAGGGGTTGTATGAGCAGTTCTTC
CASSPPRQGLYEQFF
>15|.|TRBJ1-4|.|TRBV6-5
TGTGCCAGCAGTACTGTGTCAGGGGCCTGGGAAAAACTGTTTTTT
CASSTVSGAWEKLFF
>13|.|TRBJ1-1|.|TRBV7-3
TGTGCCAGCAGCTTAACCGTACGGGTAGGAGCTTTCTTT
CASSLTVRVGAFF
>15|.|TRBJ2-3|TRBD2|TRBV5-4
TGTGCCAGCAGCTTGGTAGCGGGGCGGGGAGATACGCAGTATTTT
CASSLVAGRGDTQYF
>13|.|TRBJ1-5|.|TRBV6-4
TGTGCCAGCAGTGACAACCAGGGACAGCCCCAGCATTTT
CASSDNQGQPQHF
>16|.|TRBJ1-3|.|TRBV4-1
TGCGCCAGCAGCCAAGGGCCGCAGGCCTCTGGAAACACCATATATTTT
CASSQGPQASGNTIYF
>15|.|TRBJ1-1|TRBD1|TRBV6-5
TGTGCCAGCAGTTACTCGTGGCAGGGGGCTACTGAAGCTTTCTTT
CASSYSWQGATEAFF
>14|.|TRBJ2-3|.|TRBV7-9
TGTGCCAGCAGCCCCGGGATCTTCACAGATACGCAGTATTTT
CASSPGIFTDTQYF
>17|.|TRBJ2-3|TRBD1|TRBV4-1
TGCGCCAGCAGCCGCCTCGGGACAGTCACTAGCACAGATACGCAGTATTTT
CASSRLGTVTSTDTQYF
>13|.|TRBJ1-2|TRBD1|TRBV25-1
TGTGCCAGCAGTGGGCAGGGGGCGCGAGGCTACACCTTC
CASSGQGARGYTF
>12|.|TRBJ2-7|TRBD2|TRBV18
TGTGCCAGCTCATCCTGGGGGGGGACCCTGTACTTC
CASSSWGGTLYF
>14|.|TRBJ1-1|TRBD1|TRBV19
TGTGCCAGTAGTATAAACAGGGGCCTGACTGAAGCTTTCTTT
CASSINRGLTEAFF
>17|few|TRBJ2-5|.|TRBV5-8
TGTGCCAGCAGCCTTGACGTGGCCGGTGCGGGGAAAGAGACCCAGTACTTC
CASSLDVAGAGKETQYF
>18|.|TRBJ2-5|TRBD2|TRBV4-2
TGTGCCAGCAGCCAAGAATTGTCGGGGGGGGCGAGCCAAGAGACCCAGTACTTC
CASSQELSGGASQETQYF
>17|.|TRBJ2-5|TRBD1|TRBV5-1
TGCGCCAGCAGCTTGGCTTTTAGCAGGGGGCTCGGGGAGACCCAGTACTTC
CASSLAFSRGLGETQYF
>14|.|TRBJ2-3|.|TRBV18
TGTGCCAGCTCACCCGTCACTCCCACAGATACGCAGTATTTT
CASSPVTPTDTQYF
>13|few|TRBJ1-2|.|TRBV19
TGTGCCAGTGAAAACCAACAGAACTATGGCTACACCTTC
CASENQQNYGYTF
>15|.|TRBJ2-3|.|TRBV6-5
TGTGCCAGCAGTTACTCCCCTCTCGGCACAGATACGCAGTATTTT
CASSYSPLGTDTQYF
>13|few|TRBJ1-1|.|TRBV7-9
TGTGCCAGCAGCTTAGTACAGGGACTAGAAGCTTTCTTT
CASSLVQGLEAFF
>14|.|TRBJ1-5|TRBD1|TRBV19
TGTGCCACTAAGGGACAGGGACCGGTGCAGCCCCAGCATTTT
CATKGQGPVQPQHF
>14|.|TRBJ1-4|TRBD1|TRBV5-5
TGTGCCAGCAGCTTGGTCCAGGGGGATGAAAAACTGTTTTTT
CASSLVQGDEKLFF
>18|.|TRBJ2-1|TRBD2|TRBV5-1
TGCGCCAGCAGCTTGGCCGGGCTAGCGGGGATACCTTACAATGAGCAGTTCTTC
CASSLAGLAGIPYNEQFF
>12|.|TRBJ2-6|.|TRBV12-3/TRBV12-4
TGTGCCAGCAATAGTCGGGCCAACGTCCTGACTTTC
CASNSRANVLTF
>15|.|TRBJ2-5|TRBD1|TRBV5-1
TGCGCCAGCAGTCTAACAGGGGGCAATCTGGAGACCCAGTACTTC
CASSLTGGNLETQYF
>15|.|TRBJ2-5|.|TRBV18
TGTGCCAGCTCACCTCAAGTCAGGGGGGCTGAGACCCAGTACTTC
CASSPQVRGAETQYF
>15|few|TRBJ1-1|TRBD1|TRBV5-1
TGCGCCAGCAGCTTGGACGGACAGGGGAACACTGAAGCTTTCTTT
CASSLDGQGNTEAFF
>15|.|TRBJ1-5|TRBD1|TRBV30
TGTGCCTGGAGTTTAAACGGACAGGCGAATCAACCCCAGCATTTT
CAWSLNGQANQPQHF
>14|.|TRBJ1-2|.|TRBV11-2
TGTGCCAGCAGCCTAGGCCCTATGGACTATGGCTACACCTTC
CASSLGPMDYGYTF
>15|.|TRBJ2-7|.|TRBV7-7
TGTGCTAGCAGCTTAGGCCCGGGACACCAATACGAGCAGTACTTC
CASSLGPGHQYEQYF
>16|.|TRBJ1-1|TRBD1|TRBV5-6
TGTGCCAGCAGCCCCGGGACAGGGAGGCAGGGCACTGAAGCTTTCTTT
CASSPGTGRQGTEAFF